A single sample is the source of the 11 T cell receptor beta chains below, sequenced in a study of sequential checkpoint blockade in melanoma. Using immunoSEQ multiplex PCR, the repertoire was profiled, and TCRdb retains in-frame clones only, with some absent. The sample includes approximately 26,000 clones, more than 60% seen only once; the top ten take about a fifth. Sample treatment: randomized to nivolumab then ipilimumab (arm A) or the reverse (arm B). Specimen: CD8+ T cells sorted from blood (inferred from file names), collected from a patient given nivolumab and ipilimumab in sequence. The receptors originated from a human donor with melanoma.

On this clone: Other DNA sequences in this specimen translate into the identical CDR3. The chain uses TRBV6-5 and TRBJ2-7; no reliable D call. This CDR3 contains 11 residues. The germline CDR1 and CDR2 sequences are MNHEY and SVGAGI. V was pared by 0 bases and J by 6 bases, with 3 bases between. The CDR3 sequence is CASSYSGEQYF. Here the CDR3 DNA reads TGTGCCAGCAGTTACTCCGGCGAGCAGTACTTC.

The chain employs TRBV27 and TRBJ2-7; 8 positions agree with TRBD2. With 4 bases clipped from V and 4 bases from J, the junction kept 3 bases outside the gene matches. The CDR3 totals 13 residues. In germline, CDR1 is MNHEY, CDR2 SMNVEV (reference sequence). CDR3 DNA sequence: TGTGCCAGCAGTTCCGGGACTAGTTACGAGCAGTACTTC. Protein: CASSSGTSYEQYF.

The CDR3: CASSQGVGDEQYF. Here the CDR3 DNA reads TGTGCCAGCAGTCAGGGGGTGGGGGACGAGCAGTACTTC. The genes are TRBV6-6 and TRBJ2-7, with TRBD1 matching over 7 bases. The germline V gene encodes CDR1 MNHNY and CDR2 SVGAGI (reference sequence). This CDR3 comprises 13 residues. J lost 5 bases, V lost 5 bases, and 6 bases had no gene match.

This clone was counted a few times. The chain combines TRBV4-1 with TRBJ2-2, with D unclear. The CDR3 length is 16 residues. The V gene lost 0 bases and the J gene lost 2 bases, with 10 bases spanning the gap. From germline, CDR1 is MGHRA and CDR2 YSYEKL. The CDR3 is CASSQDLGANTGELFF. The DNA of the CDR3 is TGCGCCAGCAGCCAAGATCTTGGAGCAAACACCGGGGAGCTGTTTTTT.

V is TRBV4-3 and J is TRBJ2-7; D is perhaps TRBD2 (6 bases). The CDR3 runs 16 residues. Looked up from germline, CDR1 is LGHNA and CDR2 is YSLEER. The V end was cut by 0 bases, the J end by 6 bases, with 18 bases between. This chain's CDR3 is CASSQDPPGLPSEQYF. CDR3 in DNA: TGCGCCAGCAGCCAAGACCCCCCGGGACTGCCCAGCGAGCAGTACTTC.

This chain joins TRBV29-1 and TRBJ2-3; possible D gene TRBD2, 5 bases. Trimming took 1 base from V and 2 from J, leaving 13 bases between them. Germline lookup yields CDR1 SQVTM and CDR2 ANQGSEA. This CDR3 comprises 15 residues. The CDR3, as DNA: TGCAGCGTTGAAGGCGGTCGAGGGTCCACAGATACGCAGTATTTT. Translating it yields CSVEGGRGSTDTQYF.

The chain has TRBV4-3 and TRBJ2-2; 9 bases fit TRBD2. Germline V gene data show CDR1 as LGHNA and CDR2 as YSLEER. The CDR3 has 17 residues. J lost 5 bases, V lost 0 bases, and 7 bases had no gene match. The CDR3 spells CASSQDFAGGRTGELFF. The CDR3 DNA sequence: TGCGCCAGCAGCCAAGATTTTGCGGGGGGGCGTACCGGGGAGCTGTTTTTT.

The CDR3 reads CAWSVIVLEQFF. The CDR3 nucleotides read TGTGCCTGGAGTGTAATTGTCTTAGAGCAGTTCTTC. The chain combines TRBV30 with TRBJ2-1; D not resolved. The CDR3 has 12 residues. Germline V gene lookup returns CDR1 GTSNPN and CDR2 SVGIG (reference sequence). The V gene lost 0 bases and the J gene lost 10 bases, with 10 bases spanning the gap. The variable domain in full, with the rest retrieved from reference TRBV30 and TRBJ2-1, is SQTIHQWPATLVQPVGSPLSLECTVEGTSNPNLYWYRQAAGRGLQLLFYSVGIGQISSEVPQNLSASRPQDRQFILSSKKLLLSDSGFYLCAWSVIVLEQFFGPGTRLTVL.

The chain combines TRBV18 with TRBJ2-7, with 10 bases matching TRBD1. V gave up 0 bases and J gave up 3 bases; unmatched junction bases: 2. Germline values: CDR1 KGHSH, CDR2 LQKENI. This CDR3 comprises 15 residues. The DNA of the CDR3 is TGTGCCAGCTCACCACCCGGGACAGGGGACTACGAGCAGTACTTC. This translates into CASSPPGTGDYEQYF.

This chain uses TRBV21-1 with TRBJ1-2. TRBV21-1 is deemed a pseudogene. The CDR3 length is 14 residues. CDR3 sequence: CASSNRDGLSGYTF. The CDR3 DNA follows: TGTGCCAGCAGCAACCGGGACGGACTATCGGGCTACACCTTC.

This chain uses TRBV11-2 with TRBJ2-7; 10 nucleotides line up with TRBD2. Looked up from germline, CDR1 is SGHAT and CDR2 is FQNNGV. V shed 10 bases and J 5 bases; nucleotides not matched to a gene: 8. The CDR3 loop spans 13 amino acids. The chain's CDR3 is CATLALAGDEQYF. The CDR3 coding sequence is TGTGCCACACTCGCCCTAGCGGGAGACGAGCAGTACTTC. Complete variable domain (other parts from reference TRBV11-2 and TRBJ2-7): EAGVAQSPRYKIIEKRQSVAFWCNPISGHATLYWYQQILGQGPKLLIQFQNNGVVDDSQLPKDRFSAERLKGVDSTLKIQPAKLEDSAVYLCATLALAGDEQYFGPGTRLTVT.